A single sample is the source of the 4 T cell receptor beta chains below, sequenced in a study of OX40 agonist ivuxolimab in advanced cancers. Sequencing used immunoSEQ multiplex PCR; TCRdb keeps in-frame clones, though not all of them. This table holds 45,000 to 55,000 clones, roughly 88% found once. Sequenced material: CD4+ or CD8+ T cells sorted from blood, taken in a trial of the OX40 agonist ivuxolimab. All receptors derive from an adult with an advanced solid tumor such as melanoma, head and neck, liver or kidney cancer.

This clone was counted once. V usage is TRBV7-9 and J usage is TRBJ1-2; D is perhaps TRBD1 (6 bases). The CDR3 length is 15 residues. The germline V gene has CDR1 SEHNR and CDR2 FQNEAQ (reference sequence). Trimming removed 0 bases from V and 5 bases from J, with 13 bases in between. The CDR3 here is CASSLAEVRGYGYTF. In DNA form, the CDR3 reads TGTGCCAGCAGCTTAGCAGAGGTCAGGGGTTATGGCTACACCTTC.

The CDR3 loop reads CASSPPLQRMNTEAFF. CDR3 sequence (DNA): TGTGCCAGCTCACCACCCTTACAACGCATGAACACTGAAGCTTTCTTT. V usage is TRBV18 and J usage is TRBJ1-1; no clear D gene. Trimming removed 0 bases from V and 0 bases from J, with 11 bases in between. The CDR3 consists of 16 residues. Germline V CDR1 and CDR2: KGHSH, LQKENI.

The rearrangement links TRBV28 to TRBJ2-7, with D unresolved. The CDR3 extends over 13 amino acids. Per the germline V gene, CDR1 is MDHEN and CDR2 is SYDVKM. V was shortened by 4 bases and J by 4 bases, with 11 bases between the two germline ends. The CDR3 DNA sequence: TGTGCCAGCAGTTCCCCGGACCTGTACGAGCAGTACTTC. Translating gives CASSSPDLYEQYF.

The rearrangement uses TRBV5-4 and TRBJ1-2, with TRBD1 identical over 7 bases. This CDR3 is 14 amino acids long. The germline gives CDR1 SGHNT, CDR2 YYREEE (reference sequence). Trimming took 6 bases from V and 5 from J; bases not matched to a gene: 10. CDR3 nucleotides: TGTGCCAGCACCCGTGGACAGGTTAAGTATGGCTACACCTTC. Protein sequence: CASTRGQVKYGYTF.